These 26 T cell receptor beta chains share one sample of origin, sequenced in a study of cytomegalovirus exposure and HLA in healthy donors. The primer mix had 60 Vbeta and 13 Jbeta primers. Using immunoSEQ multiplex PCR, the repertoire was profiled, and TCRdb retains in-frame clones only, with some absent. In the table there are over 110,000 clones, roughly 75% of which are singletons. Sequencing used PBMCs. These receptors all come from a female donor in good health and CMV-seronegative.

The genes are TRBV19 and TRBJ2-7; tentatively, D is TRBD2 (5 bases). Germline CDR1 LNHDA, CDR2 SQIVND (reference sequence). V lost 5 bases, J lost 4 bases, and 15 bases lay in between. This CDR3 spans 14 amino acids. The CDR3 bases are TGTGCCAGTAGTTTACTAGTAGGCACGTACGAGCAGTACTTC. It specifies CASSLLVGTYEQYF.

The gene calls are TRBV28 and TRBJ2-2, with 9 bases that match TRBD1. The V gene's germline CDR1 is MDHEN and CDR2 SYDVKM. The ends lost 8 bases at V and 6 bases at J; junction bases unmatched: 1. The CDR3 sequence is 12 residues long. The CDR3 bases are TGTGCCAGCGGGACAGGGCCCGGGGAGCTGTTTTTT. Its translation: CASGTGPGELFF. The variable domain in full, completed from reference TRBV28 and TRBJ2-2, reads DVKVTQSSRYLVKRTGEKVFLECVQDMDHENMFWYRQDPGLGLRLIYFSYDVKMKEKGDIPEGYSVSREKKERFSLILESASTNQTSMYLCASGTGPGELFFGEGSRLTVL.

V usage is TRBV4-2 and J usage is TRBJ2-1; no reliable D call. CDR3 size: 15 residues. CDR1 and CDR2 (germline): LGHNA, YNFKEQ. V gave up 6 bases and J gave up 0 bases, with 12 bases separating them. The CDR3 DNA is TGTGCCAGCAGTCTTGAGCTTAGCTCCTACAATGAGCAGTTCTTC. It yields the protein CASSLELSSYNEQFF.

V and J are TRBV6-1 and TRBJ1-1, with no clear D. The V gene lost 7 bases and the J gene lost 0 bases, with 9 bases spanning the gap. The germline CDR1 and CDR2 sequences are MNHNS and SASEGT. The CDR3 is 13 residues long. The CDR3 sequence: CASTHRLNTEAFF. For the CDR3, the DNA is TGTGCCAGCACTCACAGATTGAACACTGAAGCTTTCTTT.

This clone was recorded once. The rearrangement joins TRBV27 to TRBJ2-1, with 10 bases matching TRBD2. The CDR3 spans 18 residues. Germline assignment: CDR1 MNHEY and CDR2 SMNVEV (reference sequence). Germline trimming cut 3 bases from V and 5 bases from J; bases unmatched to any gene: 13. CDR3 DNA sequence: TGTGCCAGCAGTTTCGAATCCTCACTAGCGGGGATTCACAATGAGCAGTTCTTC. Its protein is CASSFESSLAGIHNEQFF.

V gene TRBV27 combines with J gene TRBJ2-1; 8 nucleotides match TRBD1. Germline-derived CDR1 and CDR2 are MNHEY and SMNVEV (reference sequence). This CDR3 contains 14 residues. The V gene end was trimmed by 6 bases and the J gene end by 5 bases; junction bases not matched to a gene: 6. The CDR3 sequence: CASRWTGRDNEQFF. CDR3 DNA: TGTGCCAGCAGGTGGACAGGGCGGGACAATGAGCAGTTCTTC.

This chain joins TRBV5-4 and TRBJ2-5; 12 positions match TRBD2. The V gene end was trimmed by 0 bases and the J gene end by 5 bases; junction bases not matched to a gene: 5. The CDR3 runs to 16 residues. Germline V gives CDR1 SGHNT, CDR2 YYREEE (reference sequence). In DNA form, the CDR3 reads TGTGCCAGCAGCTTGGACCTAGCGGGAGGGTTGGAGACCCAGTACTTC. Its translation: CASSLDLAGGLETQYF.

The J gene is TRBJ1-2, the V gene TRBV6-1; 8 bases are a match to TRBD1. Trimming at V came to 2 bases and at J to 6 bases, leaving 17 bases not matched to a gene. CDR1 is MNHNS, CDR2 SASEGT, per germline. The CDR3 totals 18 residues. CDR3 loop: CASSENPATGQGGNGYTF. The CDR3 DNA sequence: TGTGCCAGCAGTGAAAACCCGGCAACCGGACAGGGAGGCAATGGCTACACCTTC.

The V and J genes are TRBV19 and TRBJ1-4; TRBD1 matches 7 bases. Germline lookup yields CDR1 LNHDA and CDR2 SQIVND (reference sequence). V gave up 6 bases and J gave up 0 bases; unmatched junction bases: 7. This CDR3 contains 16 residues. CDR3 sequence reads: CASRRDGTATNEKLFF. The CDR3, as DNA: TGTGCCAGTAGGAGAGATGGGACAGCAACTAATGAAAAACTGTTTTTT.

J is TRBJ2-7 and V is TRBV15; no firm D call. The V and J ends lost 1 base and 8 bases respectively, with 12 bases between them. This CDR3 has 13 amino acids. Germline CDR1 LNHNV, CDR2 YYDKDF (reference sequence). The CDR3 reads CATSRGEIVKQYF. The CDR3 region has the DNA TGTGCCACCAGCAGAGGAGAGATCGTGAAGCAGTACTTC.

This chain joins TRBV30 and TRBJ2-5, with D possibly matching TRBD2 (5 bases). V lost 2 bases and J lost 1, with 20 bases in between. This CDR3 has 17 residues. Germline-derived CDR1 and CDR2 are GTSNPN and SVGIG (reference sequence). The CDR3 sequence is CAWSPFDGLLFQETQYF. In DNA form, the CDR3 reads TGTGCCTGGAGTCCGTTTGACGGACTTTTGTTCCAAGAGACCCAGTACTTC.

The rearrangement uses TRBV15 and TRBJ1-2; TRBD1 is a possible D gene (6 bases). Trimming took off 3 bases at V and 2 bases at J, with 19 bases between the two ends. This CDR3 comprises 17 residues. The germline V gene has CDR1 LNHNV and CDR2 YYDKDF (reference sequence). The CDR3, as DNA: TGTGCCACCAGCAGGGCAGGACAGTACAAATCCAACTATGGCTACACCTTC. Its protein is CATSRAGQYKSNYGYTF.

This clone turned up a few times. V is TRBV28 and J is TRBJ2-1, with 8 positions matching TRBD2. CDR1 is MDHEN, CDR2 SYDVKM, per germline. The CDR3 has 15 residues. J lost 4 bases, V lost 0 bases, and 2 bases had no gene match. The CDR3 region is CASSLWRLAYNEQFF. CDR3 nucleotide sequence: TGTGCCAGCAGTTTATGGCGACTAGCGTACAATGAGCAGTTCTTC.

The J gene is TRBJ1-5, the V gene TRBV19; the D gene is possibly TRBD1 (5 bases). The V gene lost 3 bases and the J gene lost 4 bases, with 10 bases spanning the gap. This CDR3 contains 14 residues. Germline loops: CDR1 LNHDA, CDR2 SQIVND (reference sequence). Here the CDR3 DNA reads TGTGCCAGTAGTATTAAGCGGGGGAATCAGCCCCAGCATTTT. Amino acid sequence: CASSIKRGNQPQHF.

The V call is TRBV27, the J call TRBJ2-3, with D perhaps TRBD2 (6 bases). The length of the CDR3 is 14 residues. CDR1 is MNHEY and CDR2 is SMNVEV in the germline V gene (reference sequence). V gave up 7 bases and J gave up 3 bases, with 14 bases separating them. The CDR3 nucleotides read TGTGCCAGCAAGGGACTTTCCAAAACAGATACGCAGTATTTT. Encoded protein: CASKGLSKTDTQYF.

This chain links TRBV6-1 with TRBJ1-5; possible D gene TRBD1, 6 bases. The V gene's germline CDR1 is MNHNS and CDR2 SASEGT. The CDR3 has 17 amino acids. V was clipped by 3 bases and J by 0 bases, with 15 bases between them. The CDR3 DNA is TGTGCCAGCAGTGATAGGGGGACAAGAAATAGCAATCAGCCCCAGCATTTT. Translation gives CASSDRGTRNSNQPQHF.

The genes are TRBV16 and TRBJ2-1; possible D gene TRBD2, 6 bases. Deletions cut 2 bases from V and 0 bases from J, with 17 bases between. The CDR3 contains 18 residues. From germline, CDR1 is KGHSY and CDR2 FQNENV. CDR3 bases: TGTGCCAGCAGCCAAGCGGGATCTAAATCCAGCTCCTACAATGAGCAGTTCTTC. It translates to CASSQAGSKSSSYNEQFF.

The V call is TRBV9, the J call TRBJ2-3; 12 nucleotides match TRBD2. The CDR3 is 17 residues long. Unmatched junction bases numbered 7, after V lost 0 bases and J lost 5 bases. The germline V gene has CDR1 SGDLS and CDR2 YYNGEE. In DNA, the CDR3 is TGTGCCAGCAGCGTAGGGTCTAGCGGGGGGGCCAAAGATACGCAGTATTTT. It yields the protein CASSVGSSGGAKDTQYF. The whole variable domain, remainder taken from reference TRBV9 and TRBJ2-3, is DSGVTQTPKHLITATGQRVTLRCSPRSGDLSVYWYQQSLDQGLQFLIQYYNGEERAKGNILERFSAQQFPDLHSELNLSSLELGDSALYFCASSVGSSGGAKDTQYFGPGTRLTVL.

This chain connects TRBV5-1 to TRBJ2-7, with 10 bases identical to TRBD1. The trim removed 5 bases at V and 3 bases at J, leaving 5 bases unmatched. Germline CDR1 reads SGHRS; CDR2 reads YFSETQ. CDR3 length: 14 amino acids. CDR3 amino acids: CASSRTGGDYEQYF. CDR3 nucleotide sequence: TGCGCCAGCAGTCGGACAGGGGGAGACTACGAGCAGTACTTC.

This clone has only a few counts. This chain links TRBV5-1 with TRBJ2-3; unclear D gene. This CDR3 has 14 amino acids. The germline CDR1 and CDR2 sequences are SGHRS and YFSETQ. The V end lost 0 bases, the J end lost 0 bases, and 5 bases lay between the germline ends. The CDR3 coding sequence is TGCGCCAGCAGCTTGGCTAGAAGCACAGATACGCAGTATTTT. Translating it yields CASSLARSTDTQYF. The full variable domain, completed using reference TRBV5-1 and TRBJ2-3, is KAGVTQTPRYLIKTRGQQVTLSCSPISGHRSVSWYQQTPGQGLQFLFEYFSETQRNKGNFPGRFSGRQFSNSRSEMNVSTLELGDSALYLCASSLARSTDTQYFGPGTRLTVL.

This clone was observed a few times. V usage is TRBV30 and J usage is TRBJ2-7, with D unresolved. Trimming stripped 5 bases from V and 1 base from J, with 21 bases between. Germline-derived CDR1 and CDR2 are GTSNPN and SVGIG (reference sequence). This CDR3 comprises 16 residues. CDR3 sequence (DNA): TGTGCCTGGTCCAATCCTGACACGATCCGATCCTACGAGCAGTACTTC. Encoded protein: CAWSNPDTIRSYEQYF.

The rearrangement links TRBV4-2 to TRBJ2-1, with 9 positions matching TRBD1. This CDR3 region has 20 residues. The junction had 18 bases not matched to a gene; V was cut back by 0 bases and J by 6 bases. From germline, CDR1 is LGHNA and CDR2 YNFKEQ. CDR3 loop: CASSQDRDIFLTGGINEQFF. The CDR3 coding sequence is TGTGCCAGCAGCCAAGATCGAGATATCTTTCTGACAGGGGGTATCAATGAGCAGTTCTTC.

Concerning this clone itself: A junction end diverges from the germline sequence, so it may reflect a read error. The V call is TRBV7-9, the J call TRBJ2-2, with TRBD2 identical over 7 bases. The length of the CDR3 is 15 residues. The germline gives CDR1 SEHNR, CDR2 FQNEAQ (reference sequence). CDR3 DNA: TGTTCCAGCAGCTGGGGGGGGGCGAACACCGGGGAGCTGTTTTTT. Encoded protein: CSSSWGGANTGELFF.

The chain is built from TRBV6-1 and TRBJ1-6, with 7 bases lining up with TRBD1. CDR1 is MNHNS, CDR2 SASEGT, per germline. The V gene end was trimmed by 2 bases and the J gene end by 7 bases; junction bases not matched to a gene: 8. The CDR3 is 16 residues long. Written as DNA, the CDR3 is TGTGCCAGCAGTGAACCCCTCCGGGACAGAAATTCACCCCTCCACTTT. Translation: CASSEPLRDRNSPLHF.

The chain has TRBV28 and TRBJ2-7; the D is unclear. The V gene lost 7 bases and the J gene lost 0 bases, with 10 bases spanning the gap. Germline CDR1 reads MDHEN; CDR2 reads SYDVKM. The CDR3 has 13 amino acids. The CDR3 DNA is TGTGCCAGCATGCGGCAACACTCCTACGAGCAGTACTTC. This encodes CASMRQHSYEQYF.

The table lists this clone with a few counts. The chain employs TRBV7-2 and TRBJ1-5; TRBD1 matches at 11 bases. J gave up 7 bases and V 5 bases, and 7 bases lay outside the gene matches. There are 15 residues in the CDR3. Germline V gene data show CDR1 as SGHTA and CDR2 as FQGNSA. Here the CDR3 DNA reads TGTGCCAGCAGCGACCGGACAGGGGGCGCCCAGCCCCAGCATTTT. Amino acid sequence: CASSDRTGGAQPQHF. The full variable domain, with the rest looked up from reference TRBV7-2 and TRBJ1-5, is GAGVSQSPSNKVTEKGKDVELRCDPISGHTALYWYRQSLGQGLEFLIYFQGNSAPDKSGLPSDRFSAERTGGSVSTLTIQRTQQEDSAVYLCASSDRTGGAQPQHFGDGTRLSIL.